A single sample is the source of the 2 T cell receptor beta chains below, sequenced in a study of blood T cell repertoires in COVID-19. Here immunoSEQ multiplex PCR was the method, and the copy in TCRdb shows in-frame clones only, minus some. Counted here are around 130,000 clones, around 84% occurring once; the ten biggest clones make up about 8.1%. Source material: peripheral blood. These TCRs come from a man aged 25-45 years with COVID-19, enrolled during active disease.

A word on this clone: Within the sample, other DNA sequences also encode this same CDR3. The rearrangement joins TRBV5-1 to TRBJ2-3, with TRBD2 matching over 9 bases. Germline CDR1 is SGHRS and CDR2 is YFSETQ. V gave up 0 bases and J gave up 4 bases; unmatched junction bases: 0. This CDR3 has 14 residues. The CDR3 bases are TGCGCCAGCAGCTTGGGACTAGCGGCAGATACGCAGTATTTT. It codes for CASSLGLAADTQYF.

This rearrangement joins TRBV19 to TRBJ2-7, with 13 bases that match TRBD2. The germline CDR1 and CDR2 sequences are LNHDA and SQIVND (reference sequence). Trimming cost V 5 bases and J 5 bases; bases outside gene matches: 9. CDR3 length: 16 residues. CDR3 bases: TGTGCCAGTAGTCCTCCGGGACTAGCGGGATTCCACGAGCAGTACTTC. Amino acids: CASSPPGLAGFHEQYF.